These T cell receptor beta chains were read from a single sample in a study of beta chain features in type 1 diabetes. Clones were sequenced by immunoSEQ multiplex PCR, and TCRdb holds only the in-frame ones, with some missing. The table records approximately 260,000 clones, 24% of them present only once. Sample: naive CD4+ T cells from blood. The receptor set was obtained from a woman aged 30 to 39 with type 1 diabetes. CDR3s include the opening cysteine and the closing phenylalanine or tryptophan. Fields, in order: D gene, V gene, J gene, clone size, CDR3 protein, CDR3 DNA. D genes are given only for firm matches. Rows give clone size only sometimes, using once, few, many, or a class for an expanded clone.

-	TRBV7-9	TRBJ1-5	-	CASSPGTRDQPQHF	TGTGCCAGCAGCCCCGGGACACGGGATCAGCCCCAGCATTTT
-	TRBV7-3	TRBJ2-1	-	CASSTGENEQFF	TGTGCCAGCAGCACGGGGGAAAATGAGCAGTTCTTC
-	TRBV15	TRBJ2-7	few	CATSRGGQFSYEQYF	TGTGCCACCAGCAGAGGAGGACAGTTCTCCTACGAGCAGTACTTC
-	TRBV5-1	TRBJ2-1	-	CASSPGEPENEQFF	TGCGCCAGCAGCCCGGGGGAGCCCGAGAATGAGCAGTTCTTC
-	TRBV19	TRBJ2-1	-	CASSIWTGDSYNEQFF	TGTGCCAGTAGTATTTGGACGGGGGACTCCTACAATGAGCAGTTCTTC
-	TRBV6-5	TRBJ1-2	-	CASSYGDSSYGYTF	TGTGCCAGCAGTTACGGCGACAGCTCCTATGGCTACACCTTC
-	TRBV29-1	TRBJ1-1	-	CSALQGGWTEAFF	TGCAGCGCGCTACAGGGCGGATGGACTGAAGCTTTCTTT
TRBD2	TRBV29-1	TRBJ2-1	few	CSVRLAGSYNEQFF	TGCAGCGTCAGACTAGCGGGCTCCTACAATGAGCAGTTCTTC
TRBD2	TRBV5-1	TRBJ2-1	-	CASSLRSSGQAHNEQFF	TGCGCCAGCAGCTTGCGCTCTAGCGGGCAGGCTCACAATGAGCAGTTCTTC
-	TRBV25-1	TRBJ2-3	-	CASSESKGSGDTQYF	TGTGCCAGCAGTGAATCGAAGGGGTCGGGAGATACGCAGTATTTT
TRBD2	TRBV9	TRBJ2-1	-	CASSPTSGSHNEQFF	TGTGCCAGCAGCCCCACTAGCGGGAGCCACAATGAGCAGTTCTTC
TRBD1	TRBV18	TRBJ1-1	-	CASSPRGLEAFF	TGTGCCAGCTCACCCAGGGGGCTCGAAGCTTTCTTT
-	TRBV11-3	TRBJ2-1	few	CASSPYRRVEQFF	TGTGCCAGCAGCCCATATCGACGGGTTGAGCAGTTCTTC
-	TRBV6-1	TRBJ2-7	-	CASASAYEQYF	TGTGCCAGCGCTAGCGCCTACGAGCAGTACTTC
-	TRBV10-3	TRBJ2-7	-	CAISEFGSSYEQYF	TGTGCCATCAGTGAGTTTGGCAGCTCCTACGAGCAGTACTTC
TRBD2	TRBV5-4	TRBJ2-5	-	CASSLSLAEETQYF	TGTGCCAGCAGCTTGAGCCTAGCGGAAGAGACCCAGTACTTC
TRBD1	TRBV30	TRBJ1-4	few	CAWSHRGNEKLFF	TGTGCCTGGAGTCACAGGGGTAATGAAAAACTGTTTTTT
-	TRBV27	TRBJ2-7	-	CASSLRAYTSYEQYF	TGTGCCAGCAGTTTACGGGCTTATACTAGCTACGAGCAGTACTTC
-	TRBV14	TRBJ1-4	few	CASSQNVNTGTNEKLFF	TGTGCCAGCAGCCAAAATGTCAACACAGGCACTAATGAAAAACTGTTTTTT
TRBD1	TRBV7-3	TRBJ2-2	few	CASRLSTGVSGELFF	TGTGCCAGCAGGCTTTCGACAGGGGTTTCCGGGGAGCTGTTTTTT
TRBD1	TRBV18	TRBJ1-2	-	CASSPDRGVGYTF	TGTGCCAGCTCACCGGACAGGGGCGTTGGCTACACCTTC
-	TRBV6-1	TRBJ1-5	few	CASSVRQDWQPQHF	TGTGCCAGCAGTGTTCGACAGGACTGGCAGCCCCAGCATTTT